This TCR beta chain was captured by sequencing in a study of cytomegalovirus exposure and HLA in healthy donors. With 60 Vbeta and 13 Jbeta primers, the PCR was carried out. Assay used: immunoSEQ multiplex PCR; TCRdb lists only in-frame clones, some missing. The data hold approximately 150,000 clones, with around three quarters observed a single time. This clone appeared a few times. From germline, CDR1 is GTSNPN and CDR2 SVGIG (reference sequence). V was pared by 1 base and J by 8 bases, with 12 bases between. This CDR3 has 13 residues. The chain couples TRBV30 to TRBJ1-5; D is perhaps TRBD1 (6 bases). The specimen sequenced was PBMCs. The TCR sequence derives from a woman in her twenties or thirties in good health and CMV-seronegative. CDR3 DNA sequence: TGTGCCTGGAGTGGGGGGCTCCGGGAGCCCCAGCATTTT. Amino acids: CAWSGGLREPQHF.